The 29 T cell receptor beta chains below were found in one sample sequenced in a study of blood T cell repertoires in COVID-19. Produced via immunoSEQ multiplex PCR; TCRdb's table is partial and in-frame only. Of some 110,000 clones listed, roughly 80% are singletons. The sequencing sample was made of peripheral blood. These receptors came from a man aged 65-85 years with acute or convalescent COVID-19.

The V and J genes are TRBV6-1 and TRBJ2-1, with D hard to call. V was trimmed by 2 bases and J by 8 bases, leaving 10 bases between them. Germline V lookup: CDR1 MNHNS, CDR2 SASEGT. The CDR3 sequence is 13 residues long. The CDR3 DNA follows: TGTGCCAGCAGTGAATTTCTTGAGTATGAGCAGTTCTTC. Amino acids: CASSEFLEYEQFF.

The V and J genes are TRBV7-2 and TRBJ1-4, with D unclear. The CDR3 has 14 residues. Trimming cost V 2 bases and J 7 bases, with 11 bases left between them. Germline CDR1 is SGHTA and CDR2 is FQGNSA. The CDR3 bases are TGTGCCAGCAGCTTAATGTCGGGGAGTGAAAAACTGTTTTTT. Encoded protein: CASSLMSGSEKLFF.

The rearrangement uses TRBV30 and TRBJ1-6; perhaps TRBD1 as D (6 bases). This CDR3 contains 13 residues. V was clipped by 6 bases and J by 5 bases, with 11 bases between them. CDR1 and CDR2 (germline): GTSNPN, SVGIG (reference sequence). The CDR3 is CACSRGNNSPLHF. The CDR3 DNA reads as TGTGCCTGTTCCAGGGGAAATAATTCACCCCTCCACTTT. The full variable domain, rest sourced from reference TRBV30 and TRBJ1-6, is SQTIHQWPATLVQPVGSPLSLECTVEGTSNPNLYWYRQAAGRGLQLLFYSVGIGQISSEVPQNLSASRPQDRQFILSSKKLLLSDSGFYLCACSRGNNSPLHFGNGTRLTVT.

The chain uses TRBV18 and TRBJ2-2, with no clear D. V lost 5 bases and J lost 5, with 3 bases in between. The CDR3 covers 11 residues. Germline lookup yields CDR1 KGHSH and CDR2 LQKENI. CDR3 sequence reads: CASSETGELFF. Here the CDR3 DNA reads TGTGCCAGCTCAGAGACCGGGGAGCTGTTTTTT.

This clone was detected once. The chain combines TRBV30 with TRBJ2-7; possible D gene TRBD1, 6 bases. CDR3 size: 15 residues. With 1 base removed from V and 0 bases from J, the gap between germline ends came to 13 bases. Germline values: CDR1 GTSNPN, CDR2 SVGIG (reference sequence). The CDR3 sequence is CAWSGSGVSSYEQYF. The CDR3 nucleotides are TGTGCCTGGAGTGGTTCAGGGGTCAGCTCCTACGAGCAGTACTTC.

This chain connects TRBV4-1 to TRBJ2-2; no clear D. Germline-derived CDR1 and CDR2 are MGHRA and YSYEKL. Trimming took off 1 base at V and 1 base at J, with 10 bases between the two ends. The CDR3 has 16 amino acids. The CDR3 here is CASSQALIVNTGELFF. The CDR3 DNA reads as TGCGCCAGCAGCCAAGCATTGATAGTGAACACCGGGGAGCTGTTTTTT.

The gene calls are TRBV2 and TRBJ2-2, with 7 bases identical to TRBD1. V dropped 5 bases and J dropped 1; count of bases not matched to a gene: 4. This CDR3 has 15 amino acids. CDR1 is SNHLY, CDR2 FYNNEI, per germline. CDR3 DNA: TGTGCCAGCAGTCTGACAGGGCTGAACACCGGGGAGCTGTTTTTT. Amino acids: CASSLTGLNTGELFF. Drawing the rest from reference TRBV2 and TRBJ2-2, the complete variable domain is EPEVTQTPSHQVTQMGQEVILRCVPISNHLYFYWYRQILGQKVEFLVSFYNNEISEKSEIFDDQFSVERPDGSNFTLKIRSTKLEDSAMYFCASSLTGLNTGELFFGEGSRLTVL.

The chain is built from TRBV2 and TRBJ1-1; possible D gene TRBD1, 6 bases. In germline, CDR1 is SNHLY, CDR2 FYNNEI. Trimming left V 6 bases short and J 0 bases short, with 14 bases between. The CDR3 runs 15 residues. The CDR3 DNA is TGTGCCAGCAGCCTCAACGGACAGCTGAACACTGAAGCTTTCTTT. Its translation: CASSLNGQLNTEAFF.

Worth noting for this clone: Likely a read error: the CDR3 ends without its conserved phenylalanine or tryptophan. The DNA is left out, because the CDR3 cannot be placed on it with certainty; the CDR3 is given as TCRdb lists it. The chain links TRBV2 to TRBJ2-7; the table's D call TRBD1 went unverified against the DNA. Germline values: CDR1 SNHLY, CDR2 FYNNEI. A total of 8 residues make up the CDR3, ends included. Here the CDR3 reads CASNNRIH.

The CDR3 DNA reads TGTGCCAGCAGCTTAACTGTCCCGGGACTAGCATTCTCCTACAATGAGCAGTTCTTC. This encodes CASSLTVPGLAFSYNEQFF. The chain joins TRBV7-9 to TRBJ2-1, with 9 bases aligning to TRBD2. The germline V gene encodes CDR1 SEHNR and CDR2 FQNEAQ (reference sequence). The CDR3 length is 19 residues. Losses at the gene ends were 2 bases for V and 0 bases for J; bases not matched to a gene: 11.

The rearrangement uses TRBV27 and TRBJ1-3, with TRBD1 matching 9 bases. Unmatched junction bases numbered 9, after V lost 6 bases and J lost 0 bases. CDR1 and CDR2 (germline): MNHEY, SMNVEV (reference sequence). This CDR3 is 17 amino acids long. Written as DNA, the CDR3 is TGTGCCAGCAGACTGACCGGGACAGGGATCTCTGGAAACACCATATATTTT. Amino acid sequence: CASRLTGTGISGNTIYF.

J is TRBJ1-4 and V is TRBV5-1; D is perhaps TRBD1 (5 bases). With 5 bases removed from V and 7 bases from J, the gap between germline ends came to 15 bases. This CDR3 contains 14 residues. Germline V gene lookup returns CDR1 SGHRS and CDR2 YFSETQ. The CDR3 sequence: CASRTVTDGEKLFF. CDR3 sequence (DNA): TGCGCCAGCAGGACAGTAACGGATGGTGAAAAACTGTTTTTT. Supplemented by reference TRBV5-1 and TRBJ1-4, the full variable domain reads KAGVTQTPRYLIKTRGQQVTLSCSPISGHRSVSWYQQTPGQGLQFLFEYFSETQRNKGNFPGRFSGRQFSNSRSEMNVSTLELGDSALYLCASRTVTDGEKLFFGSGTQLSVL.

The J gene is TRBJ1-6, the V gene TRBV3-1 (or the pseudogene TRBV3-2); 12 nucleotides match TRBD1. Trimming cost V 8 bases and J 4 bases; bases outside gene matches: 3. The germline CDR1 and CDR2 sequences are LGHDT and YNNKEL (reference sequence). The CDR3 is 15 residues long. The CDR3: CASGDRGQYNSPLHF. The DNA of the CDR3 is TGTGCCAGCGGGGACAGGGGGCAATATAATTCACCCCTCCACTTT.

The rearrangement uses TRBV25-1 and TRBJ1-6, with TRBD1 matching over 8 bases. The CDR3 has 15 residues. The V gene's germline CDR1 is MGHDK and CDR2 SYGVNS. With 3 bases clipped from V and 2 bases from J, the junction kept 0 bases outside the gene matches. The CDR3 DNA follows: TGTGCCAGCAGTGAGACAGGGGCCTATAATTCACCCCTCCACTTT. Amino acid sequence: CASSETGAYNSPLHF.

The rearrangement joins TRBV6-5 to TRBJ2-7, with 12 bases matching TRBD1. The germline V gene encodes CDR1 MNHEY and CDR2 SVGAGI. Trimming at V came to 6 bases and at J to 5 bases, leaving 8 bases not matched to a gene. This CDR3 has 15 residues. CDR3 in amino acids: CASSPGTGGRDEQYF. Written as DNA, the CDR3 is TGTGCCAGCAGCCCCGGGACAGGGGGCAGGGACGAGCAGTACTTC.

The chain employs TRBV7-6 and TRBJ1-5, with D maybe TRBD1 (5 bases). The V end was cut by 3 bases, the J end by 3 bases, with 15 bases between. Germline V gene sequence: CDR1 SGHVS, CDR2 FNYEAQ. The length of the CDR3 is 16 residues. The CDR3: CASSLGPRQLNQPQHF. DNA of the CDR3: TGTGCCAGCAGCTTGGGTCCCCGACAGCTCAATCAGCCCCAGCATTTT.

Notes on this clone: The same CDR3 is also encoded by other DNA sequences in this sample. The chain uses TRBV5-1 and TRBJ2-7; TRBD1 aligns across 11 bases. V gave up 4 bases and J gave up 4 bases; unmatched junction bases: 4. From germline, CDR1 is SGHRS and CDR2 YFSETQ. CDR3 length equals 14 residues. CDR3 residues: CASSLGTGGYEQYF. In DNA, the CDR3 is TGCGCCAGCAGCCTTGGGACAGGGGGTTACGAGCAGTACTTC.

The genes are TRBV11-3 and TRBJ2-2, with no clear D. Per germline, CDR1 SGHNT and CDR2 YENEEA. The CDR3 is 13 residues long. V was shortened by 4 bases and J by 11 bases, with 14 bases between the two germline ends. Here the CDR3 reads CASSSPRAPELFF. Written as DNA, the CDR3 is TGTGCCAGCAGCTCCCCTCGAGCGCCTGAGCTGTTTTTT.

The rearrangement uses TRBV7-2 and TRBJ2-1; a weak D match, TRBD2 (6 bases). The V end was cut by 5 bases, the J end by 1 base, with 15 bases between. Germline V gene data show CDR1 as SGHTA and CDR2 as FQGNSA. There are 16 residues in the CDR3. The CDR3, as DNA: TGTGCCAGCAGCCCACAGTCGGGGGATTCCTACAATGAGCAGTTCTTC. Translation: CASSPQSGDSYNEQFF.

The chain employs TRBV12-2 and TRBJ2-7; TRBD2, the table's D call, lacks a check against the DNA. TRBV12-2 represents a pseudogene. This CDR3 contains 13 residues. CDR3 region: CASRRGGLLKQYF. In nucleotides, the CDR3 is TGTGCAAGTCGCCGGGGGGGCCTATTAAAGCAGTACTTC.

The rearrangement joins TRBV3-1 (or the pseudogene TRBV3-2) to TRBJ2-3; TRBD2 might be the D (6 bases). The germline V and J ends were trimmed by 1 base and 5 bases, with 19 bases remaining between them. The germline V gene has CDR1 LGHDT and CDR2 YNNKEL (reference sequence). The CDR3 consists of 17 residues. The CDR3 DNA is TGTGCCAGCAGCCAAGTCTCAGTAGCGGAGGGTGGAGATACGCAGTATTTT. Protein product: CASSQVSVAEGGDTQYF.

The rearrangement joins TRBV18 to TRBJ1-1, with D possibly matching TRBD1 (6 bases). This CDR3 comprises 16 residues. V lost 1 base to trimming and J lost 1 base, with 13 bases between them. Germline CDR1 is KGHSH and CDR2 is LQKENI. This CDR3 reads CASSPRAGVENTEAFF. In DNA, the CDR3 is TGTGCCAGCTCACCACGGGCAGGGGTCGAGAACACTGAAGCTTTCTTT.

The rearrangement links TRBV15 to TRBJ1-4; 7 positions match TRBD1. The CDR3 runs to 13 residues. After removal of 10 bases from V and 5 bases from J, the junction contained 7 bases not matched to a gene. Germline V lookup: CDR1 LNHNV, CDR2 YYDKDF (reference sequence). CDR3 in amino acids: CAIAGDSNEKLFF. For the CDR3, the DNA is TGTGCCATCGCTGGGGACAGCAATGAAAAACTGTTTTTT.

As concerns this clone: Mismatch with germline at one junction end may stem from a read error. The chain is built from TRBV3-1 (or the pseudogene TRBV3-2) and TRBJ1-1; D uncertain. The CDR3 spans 12 residues. Germline V gene lookup returns CDR1 LGHDT and CDR2 YNNKEL (reference sequence). Here the CDR3 reads CASTQAAGEAFF. CDR3 bases: TGTGCCAGCACCCAAGCGGCAGGTGAAGCTTTCTTT.

This clone has more than one count but fewer than ten. The gene calls are TRBV7-9 and TRBJ1-3; D uncertain. Germline values: CDR1 SEHNR, CDR2 FQNEAQ (reference sequence). The CDR3 contains 16 residues. The V end lost 1 base, the J end lost 0 bases, and 10 bases lay between the germline ends. The CDR3 DNA reads as TGTGCCAGCAGCTTAGGGGCAGAATTCTCTGGAAACACCATATATTTT. It encodes CASSLGAEFSGNTIYF.

The chain uses TRBV7-8 and TRBJ2-5; the match to TRBD1 covers 7 bases. The CDR3 sequence is 14 residues long. The J segment lost 5 bases and the V segment lost 7 bases, leaving 10 bases of the junction unmatched. Germline CDR1 SGHVS, CDR2 FQNEAQ. CDR3 amino acids: CASTDRARGETQYF. CDR3 DNA sequence: TGTGCCAGCACCGACAGGGCACGGGGCGAGACCCAGTACTTC.

This chain uses TRBV6-5 with TRBJ1-4; D is possibly TRBD1 (6 bases). Germline lookup yields CDR1 MNHEY and CDR2 SVGAGI. The CDR3 contains 13 residues. The ends were cut back, 7 bases at V and 8 bases at J, with 14 bases in the middle. CDR3 sequence reads: CASIPSTGEKLFF. CDR3 DNA: TGTGCCAGCATCCCCTCGACAGGCGAAAAACTGTTTTTT.

This chain uses TRBV11-1 with TRBJ2-2; 9 positions agree with TRBD1. CDR3 length: 15 residues. The germline gives CDR1 SGHAT, CDR2 FQDESV (reference sequence). Trimming at V came to 3 bases and at J to 6 bases, leaving 5 bases not matched to a gene. CDR3 sequence reads: CASSFRTGVAGELFF. CDR3 bases: TGTGCCAGCAGCTTCCGGACAGGGGTTGCCGGGGAGCTGTTTTTT. The variable domain in full, completed from reference TRBV11-1 and TRBJ2-2, reads EAEVAQSPRYKITEKSQAVAFWCDPISGHATLYWYRQILGQGPELLVQFQDESVVDDSQLPKDRFSAERLKGVDSTLKIQPAELGDSAMYLCASSFRTGVAGELFFGEGSRLTVL.

This clone was seen once. This chain links TRBV7-2 with TRBJ2-7, with D perhaps TRBD2 (6 bases). The CDR3 is 14 residues long. V was clipped by 5 bases and J by 6 bases, with 17 bases between them. The germline CDR1 and CDR2 sequences are SGHTA and FQGNSA. The CDR3 DNA is TGTGCCAGCAGCCCTCAGCGGGTTGGGGGCGAGCAGTACTTC. This gives the protein CASSPQRVGGEQYF.